These T cell receptor beta chains were read from a single sample in a study of blood T cell repertoires in COVID-19. Sequencing was performed with immunoSEQ multiplex PCR; in TCRdb, only in-frame clones are kept and a portion is missing. The sample has fewer than 90,000 clones, roughly 86% seen once. What was sequenced was peripheral blood. The receptors originated from a man aged 70-80 years with active COVID-19. CDR3s include the opening cysteine and the closing phenylalanine or tryptophan. A D gene is named only where the DNA matches it firmly. Clone size is not always given. Where it is, it says once, few, many or a class for expanded clones.

j_call: TRBJ1-1
v_call: TRBV7-9
clone_size: -
d_call: TRBD1
cdr3_nt: TGTGCCAGCAGCCCAGGACAGGGAGGTGCTGAAGCTTTCTTT
cdr3_aa: CASSPGQGGAEAFF

j_call: TRBJ2-7
v_call: TRBV27
clone_size: -
d_call: -
cdr3_nt: TGTGCCAGCAGCCCAGGGGCGATTCCCTACGAGCAGTACTTC
cdr3_aa: CASSPGAIPYEQYF

j_call: TRBJ2-7
v_call: TRBV24-1
clone_size: -
d_call: TRBD1
cdr3_nt: TGTGCCACCAGTGATATGGGGGACAGGGTGGCGGGGGAGCAGTACTTC
cdr3_aa: CATSDMGDRVAGEQYF

j_call: TRBJ2-1
v_call: TRBV19
clone_size: -
d_call: TRBD2
cdr3_nt: TGTGCCACCGGAAAAAAATGGGCTAGCGGGAGGAGCTCCTACAATGAGCAGTTCTTC
cdr3_aa: CATGKKWASGRSSYNEQFF

j_call: TRBJ2-4
v_call: TRBV27
clone_size: -
d_call: -
cdr3_nt: TGTGCCAGCAGTTCGAATCCTAGCGTTGGCAAAAACATTCAGTACTTC
cdr3_aa: CASSSNPSVGKNIQYF

j_call: TRBJ2-1
v_call: TRBV2
clone_size: -
d_call: -
cdr3_nt: TGTGCCAGCAGTGGGGGCCCCAATGAGCAGTTCTTC
cdr3_aa: CASSGGPNEQFF

j_call: TRBJ1-3
v_call: TRBV5-1
clone_size: -
d_call: -
cdr3_nt: TGCGCCAGCAGCTTGATAGGAGCTGGAAACACCATATATTTT
cdr3_aa: CASSLIGAGNTIYF

j_call: TRBJ1-2
v_call: TRBV2
clone_size: -
d_call: TRBD1
cdr3_nt: TGTGCCAGCAGGGGGACAGGGGCGGGTTATGGCTACACCTTC
cdr3_aa: CASRGTGAGYGYTF

j_call: TRBJ2-5
v_call: TRBV4-2
clone_size: -
d_call: TRBD1
cdr3_nt: TGTGCCAGCAGCCCAGACAGGGCCTGGGAGACCCAGTACTTC
cdr3_aa: CASSPDRAWETQYF

j_call: TRBJ2-6
v_call: TRBV19
clone_size: -
d_call: TRBD2
cdr3_nt: TGTGCCAGTAGTACGCAGGGAGGGGCTGGGGCCAACGTCCTGACTTTC
cdr3_aa: CASSTQGGAGANVLTF

j_call: TRBJ2-3
v_call: TRBV2
clone_size: -
d_call: TRBD2
cdr3_nt: TGTGCCAGCAACGAACTAGCGGTAGGAGGTTTTGGCACAGATACGCAGTATTTT
cdr3_aa: CASNELAVGGFGTDTQYF

j_call: TRBJ1-1
v_call: TRBV5-6
clone_size: -
d_call: TRBD1
cdr3_nt: TGTGCCAGCAGCTTGGGCGGCCTTGGACAGGGGGCCGGAGCTTTCTTT
cdr3_aa: CASSLGGLGQGAGAFF

j_call: TRBJ2-5
v_call: TRBV7-9
clone_size: -
d_call: TRBD2
cdr3_nt: TGTGCCAGCAGCCCGGGGGGGCGGGAGACCCAGTACTTC
cdr3_aa: CASSPGGRETQYF

j_call: TRBJ2-7
v_call: TRBV19
clone_size: -
d_call: TRBD2
cdr3_nt: TGTGCCCTTAAAATAGCGGGAGGGAACTTC
cdr3_aa: CALKIAGGNF

j_call: TRBJ1-2
v_call: TRBV29-1
clone_size: -
d_call: -
cdr3_nt: TGCAGCGTTGTCAGCAGGGTAGGATATGGCTACACCTTC
cdr3_aa: CSVVSRVGYGYTF

j_call: TRBJ2-7
v_call: TRBV7-9
clone_size: -
d_call: TRBD2
cdr3_nt: TGTGCCAGCAGCTTATTGCTAGCGGGAACCTACGAGCAGTACTTC
cdr3_aa: CASSLLLAGTYEQYF

j_call: TRBJ2-7
v_call: TRBV5-6
clone_size: once
d_call: TRBD2
cdr3_nt: TGTGCCAGCAGCTTTCGCACTAGCGGGAGCGGGGTCGAGCAGTACTTC
cdr3_aa: CASSFRTSGSGVEQYF

j_call: TRBJ2-3
v_call: TRBV12-5
clone_size: -
d_call: -
cdr3_nt: TGTGCTAGTGGTCCCCCTAGCGCTTCCACAGATACGCAGTATTTT
cdr3_aa: CASGPPSASTDTQYF

j_call: TRBJ2-2
v_call: TRBV16
clone_size: -
d_call: TRBD2
cdr3_nt: TGTGCCAGCGGGGGACTAGCCTTCACCGGGGAGCTGTTTTTT
cdr3_aa: CASGGLAFTGELFF

j_call: TRBJ2-4
v_call: TRBV14
clone_size: few
d_call: TRBD1
cdr3_nt: TGTGCCAGCAGCCGGCGGACAGGGGCTGGACTGGACATTCAGTACTTC
cdr3_aa: CASSRRTGAGLDIQYF

j_call: TRBJ1-5
v_call: TRBV29-1
clone_size: -
d_call: TRBD1
cdr3_nt: TGCAGCCACGCAGGGGGCGCGGGTCAGCCCCAGCATTTT
cdr3_aa: CSHAGGAGQPQHF

j_call: TRBJ2-6
v_call: TRBV9
clone_size: -
d_call: TRBD2
cdr3_nt: TGTGCCAGCAGCGTAGGGCTAGCGGGTTACTCTGGGGCCAACGTCCTGACTTTC
cdr3_aa: CASSVGLAGYSGANVLTF

j_call: TRBJ1-3
v_call: TRBV11-3
clone_size: few
d_call: TRBD1
cdr3_nt: TGTGCCAGCAGCCAAGACCCAGGGACAGGCTCTGGAAACACCATATATTTT
cdr3_aa: CASSQDPGTGSGNTIYF

j_call: TRBJ1-5
v_call: TRBV28
clone_size: -
d_call: -
cdr3_nt: TGTGCCAGCATATCGGGCAATCAGCCCCAGCATTTT
cdr3_aa: CASISGNQPQHF

j_call: TRBJ2-2
v_call: TRBV19
clone_size: -
d_call: TRBD2
cdr3_nt: TGTGCCAGTAGTATCCCCAGCGGGACCACCGGGGAGCTGTTTTTT
cdr3_aa: CASSIPSGTTGELFF

j_call: TRBJ1-1
v_call: TRBV7-9
clone_size: -
d_call: TRBD1
cdr3_nt: TGTGCCAGCAGCCGACAGGGGCGGGGTGAAGCTTTCTTT
cdr3_aa: CASSRQGRGEAFF

j_call: TRBJ2-3
v_call: TRBV30
clone_size: -
d_call: TRBD2
cdr3_nt: TGTGCCTGGATACTAGCGGGGCACACAGATACGCAGTATTTT
cdr3_aa: CAWILAGHTDTQYF

j_call: TRBJ2-3
v_call: TRBV3-1/TRBV3-2
clone_size: -
d_call: TRBD2
cdr3_nt: TGTGCCAGCAGCCAGGGGGGACTAGCGGCAGATACGCAGTATTTT
cdr3_aa: CASSQGGLAADTQYF

j_call: TRBJ2-5
v_call: TRBV29-1
clone_size: -
d_call: -
cdr3_nt: TGCAGCGTTGGGGCAGGGGTGAGGGGGACCCAGTACTTC
cdr3_aa: CSVGAGVRGTQYF

j_call: TRBJ1-5
v_call: TRBV19
clone_size: -
d_call: TRBD1
cdr3_nt: TGTGCCAGTAGTACGGGGACAGGGGGCGGGGGTCAGCCCCAGCATTTT
cdr3_aa: CASSTGTGGGGQPQHF

j_call: TRBJ2-1
v_call: TRBV5-4
clone_size: -
d_call: -
cdr3_nt: TGTGCCAGCTACCCTGGGCAGGTTGAGAATGAGCAGTTCTTC
cdr3_aa: CASYPGQVENEQFF

j_call: TRBJ2-7
v_call: TRBV3-1/TRBV3-2
clone_size: -
d_call: TRBD1
cdr3_nt: TGTGCCAGCAGCCAAAGGACAGGGGTGGGCGAGCAGTACTTC
cdr3_aa: CASSQRTGVGEQYF

j_call: TRBJ1-1
v_call: TRBV6-1
clone_size: -
d_call: -
cdr3_nt: TGTGCCAGCAGTGACCCCCGCCAGTCTTATGAAGCTTTCTTT
cdr3_aa: CASSDPRQSYEAFF

j_call: TRBJ2-2
v_call: TRBV5-3
clone_size: -
d_call: -
cdr3_nt: TGTGCCAGAAGCTTGGGAGGTGGGGGCGGCACCGGGGAGCTGTTTTTT
cdr3_aa: CARSLGGGGGTGELFF

j_call: TRBJ2-5
v_call: TRBV3-1/TRBV3-2
clone_size: -
d_call: TRBD1
cdr3_nt: TGTGCCAGCAGCCAAGATGGGGGACAGCAAGAGACCCAGTACTTC
cdr3_aa: CASSQDGGQQETQYF

j_call: TRBJ1-2
v_call: TRBV27
clone_size: once
d_call: TRBD1
cdr3_nt: TGTGCCACCAGGGGGAGGGGACACTATGGCTACACCTTC
cdr3_aa: CATRGRGHYGYTF

j_call: TRBJ2-7
v_call: TRBV10-3
clone_size: once
d_call: -
cdr3_nt: TGTGCCATCAGTGACCCGCGGGCCCCCTACGAGCAGTACTTC
cdr3_aa: CAISDPRAPYEQYF

j_call: TRBJ1-1
v_call: TRBV6-5
clone_size: -
d_call: -
cdr3_nt: TGTGCCAGCAGCTCGGACCGGGGGAGTACTGAAGCTTTCTTT
cdr3_aa: CASSSDRGSTEAFF

j_call: TRBJ1-1
v_call: TRBV29-1
clone_size: once
d_call: TRBD1
cdr3_nt: TGCAGCGTTGTTAGGTTGGGACAGGGGGCCCCTGAAGCTTTCTTT
cdr3_aa: CSVVRLGQGAPEAFF

j_call: TRBJ2-7
v_call: TRBV18
clone_size: -
d_call: TRBD2
cdr3_nt: TGTGCCAGCTCAGGACTAGCCTACGAGCAGTACTTC
cdr3_aa: CASSGLAYEQYF

j_call: TRBJ2-7
v_call: TRBV6-5
clone_size: -
d_call: TRBD2
cdr3_nt: TGTGCCAGCAGTTACTGGGGGGGCGGGAGGTCCTACGAGCAGTACTTC
cdr3_aa: CASSYWGGGRSYEQYF

j_call: TRBJ1-1
v_call: TRBV30
clone_size: -
d_call: -
cdr3_nt: TGTGCCTGGACCCCTCCCCACGGGAACACTGAAGCTTTCTTT
cdr3_aa: CAWTPPHGNTEAFF

j_call: TRBJ2-7
v_call: TRBV7-9
clone_size: few
d_call: TRBD1
cdr3_nt: TGTGCCAGCAGCCCCCGACAGGGGTCCTCCTACGAGCAGTACTTC
cdr3_aa: CASSPRQGSSYEQYF

j_call: TRBJ1-6
v_call: TRBV11-2
clone_size: -
d_call: -
cdr3_nt: TGTGCCAGCAGCCCCCGTACGGGCGGGAGCTCGTCACCCCTCCACTTT
cdr3_aa: CASSPRTGGSSSPLHF

j_call: TRBJ2-3
v_call: TRBV18
clone_size: -
d_call: -
cdr3_nt: TGTGCCAGCTCACCACCAAGGGCGGGACCGGACACAGATACGCAGTATTTT
cdr3_aa: CASSPPRAGPDTDTQYF

j_call: TRBJ2-2
v_call: TRBV5-4
clone_size: -
d_call: TRBD2
cdr3_nt: TGTGCCAGCAGCCCGGGGACTAGCAGAATATCGAACACCGGGGAGCTGTTTTTT
cdr3_aa: CASSPGTSRISNTGELFF

j_call: TRBJ1-3
v_call: TRBV9
clone_size: -
d_call: TRBD1
cdr3_nt: TGTGCCAGCAGCGTAGACGACAGGGGTTGGGGAAACACCATATATTTT
cdr3_aa: CASSVDDRGWGNTIYF

j_call: TRBJ1-1
v_call: TRBV11-3
clone_size: few
d_call: -
cdr3_nt: TGTGCCAGCAGCCCCCGGGCAGGGAAGAACACTGAAGCTTTCTTT
cdr3_aa: CASSPRAGKNTEAFF

j_call: TRBJ2-1
v_call: TRBV28
clone_size: -
d_call: -
cdr3_nt: TGTGCCAGCAGTTTAACGGGACTCGAATACAATGAGCAGTTCTTC
cdr3_aa: CASSLTGLEYNEQFF

j_call: TRBJ2-3
v_call: TRBV7-3
clone_size: -
d_call: TRBD2
cdr3_nt: TGTGCCAGCAGCTTAGGGAGCGGGAGTAGGACAGATACGCAGTATTTT
cdr3_aa: CASSLGSGSRTDTQYF

j_call: TRBJ2-5
v_call: TRBV6-2/TRBV6-3
clone_size: once
d_call: -
cdr3_nt: TGTGCCAGCAGTTACCGCGCCCGAGGGGAGACCCAGTACTTC
cdr3_aa: CASSYRARGETQYF

j_call: TRBJ2-7
v_call: TRBV15
clone_size: -
d_call: TRBD2
cdr3_nt: TGTGCCACCAGCAGAGGACTAGCGGGAGGCACCGAGCAGTACTTC
cdr3_aa: CATSRGLAGGTEQYF

j_call: TRBJ2-5
v_call: TRBV7-7
clone_size: once
d_call: -
cdr3_nt: TGTGCTAGCAGCTTAGGGCTCGGCTGGGGCGAGACCCAGTACTTC
cdr3_aa: CASSLGLGWGETQYF

j_call: TRBJ2-5
v_call: TRBV7-9
clone_size: -
d_call: -
cdr3_nt: TGTGCCAGCAGCTTAGAGGGGTCCGAGACCCAGTACTTC
cdr3_aa: CASSLEGSETQYF

j_call: TRBJ2-7
v_call: TRBV20-1
clone_size: few
d_call: -
cdr3_nt: TGCAGTGCTAAAGGGACTTTCGAGCAGTACTTC
cdr3_aa: CSAKGTFEQYF